This T cell receptor (beta chain) came from a study of blood T cells in healthy people across ages. PCR was performed a second time for about 7 to 11 cycles using a sample-barcoded 5' primer and a J-beta primer mix. TCRdb passed the 5' RACE reads through MiXCR, listing each CDR3 protein once. Of more than 600,000 distinct CDR3 sequences detected, 20% to 25% appear once; the ten largest clones hold just under 9.5%. Germline V CDR1 and CDR2: LNHDA, SQIVND (reference sequence). The V gene lost 3 bases and the J gene lost 4 bases, with 12 bases spanning the gap. The CDR3 length is 15 residues. The data were also submitted as part of a second study, on T cells of mothers and their children.

This chain connects TRBV19 to TRBJ1-4; D is undetermined. The clonotype comes from a boy between 10 and 17 years old in good health. The source material was blood. The CDR3 reads CASSIPDRNNEKLFF. In nucleotides, the CDR3 is TGTGCCAGTAGTATCCCTGACCGGAATAATGAAAAACTGTTTTTT.